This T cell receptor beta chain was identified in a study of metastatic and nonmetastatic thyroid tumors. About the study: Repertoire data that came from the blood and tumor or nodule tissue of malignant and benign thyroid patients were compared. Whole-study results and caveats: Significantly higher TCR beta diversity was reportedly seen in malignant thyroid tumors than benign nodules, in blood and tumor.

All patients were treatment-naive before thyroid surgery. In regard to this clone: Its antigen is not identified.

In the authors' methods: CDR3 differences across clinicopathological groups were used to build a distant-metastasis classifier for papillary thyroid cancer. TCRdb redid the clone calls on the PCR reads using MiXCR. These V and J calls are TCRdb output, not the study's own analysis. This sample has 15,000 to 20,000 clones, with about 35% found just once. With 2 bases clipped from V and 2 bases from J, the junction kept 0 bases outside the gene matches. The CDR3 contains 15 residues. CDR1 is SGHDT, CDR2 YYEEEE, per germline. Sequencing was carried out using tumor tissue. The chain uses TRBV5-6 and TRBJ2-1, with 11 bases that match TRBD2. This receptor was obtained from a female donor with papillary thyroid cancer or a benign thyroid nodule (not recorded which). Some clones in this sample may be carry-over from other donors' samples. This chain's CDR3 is CASSLLAGAYNEQFF. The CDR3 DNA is TGTGCCAGCAGCTTACTAGCGGGGGCCTACAATGAGCAGTTCTTC.